This T cell receptor (beta chain) comes out of a study of blood T cell repertoires in COVID-19. This clone appeared once. Trimming took 8 bases from V and 8 from J; bases not matched to a gene: 8. Germline assignment: CDR1 MGHRA and CDR2 YSYEKL. The CDR3 runs to 12 residues. The data were produced by immunoSEQ multiplex PCR, yet TCRdb's version contains in-frame clones alone and is incomplete. The repertoire holds some 110,000 clones, with around four fifths as singletons. The sample consisted of peripheral blood. The V call is TRBV4-1, the J call TRBJ1-2, with 7 bases matching TRBD1. The origin of this receptor is a man aged 25 to 40 with acute or convalescent COVID-19. The CDR3 is CASADRARGYTF. As DNA, the CDR3 is TGCGCCAGCGCTGACAGGGCGCGGGGCTACACCTTC.